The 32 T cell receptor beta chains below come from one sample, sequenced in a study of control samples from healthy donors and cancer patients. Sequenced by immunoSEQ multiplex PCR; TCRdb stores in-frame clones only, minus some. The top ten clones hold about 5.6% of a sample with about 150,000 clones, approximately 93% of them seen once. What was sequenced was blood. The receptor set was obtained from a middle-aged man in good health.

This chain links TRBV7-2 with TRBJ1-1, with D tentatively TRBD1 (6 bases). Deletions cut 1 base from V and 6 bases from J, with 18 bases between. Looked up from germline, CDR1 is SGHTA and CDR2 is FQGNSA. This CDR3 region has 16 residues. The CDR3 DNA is TGTGCCAGCAGCTTAGGTCGCGGGGCCAAGGGGGCTGAAGCTTTCTTT. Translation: CASSLGRGAKGAEAFF.

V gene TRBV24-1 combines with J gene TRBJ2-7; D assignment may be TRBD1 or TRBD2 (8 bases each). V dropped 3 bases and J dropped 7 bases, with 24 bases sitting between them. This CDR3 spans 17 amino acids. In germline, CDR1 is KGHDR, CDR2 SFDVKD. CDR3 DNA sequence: TGTGCCACCAGTGATCCCGGGACAGGCCCCGGGAGGGGGGAGCAGTACTTC. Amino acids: CATSDPGTGPGRGEQYF.

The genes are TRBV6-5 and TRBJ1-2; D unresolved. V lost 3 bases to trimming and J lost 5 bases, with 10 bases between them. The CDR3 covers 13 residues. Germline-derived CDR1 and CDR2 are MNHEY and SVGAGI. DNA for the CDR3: TGTGCCAGCAGTTATGGGGTGGGGTATGGCTACACCTTC. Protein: CASSYGVGYGYTF.

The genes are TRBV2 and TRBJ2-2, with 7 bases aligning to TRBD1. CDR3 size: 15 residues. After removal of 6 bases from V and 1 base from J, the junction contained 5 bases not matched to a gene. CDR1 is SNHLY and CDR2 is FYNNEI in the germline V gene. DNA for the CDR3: TGTGCCAGCAGCTTACAGGGGCTGAACACCGGGGAGCTGTTTTTT. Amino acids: CASSLQGLNTGELFF.

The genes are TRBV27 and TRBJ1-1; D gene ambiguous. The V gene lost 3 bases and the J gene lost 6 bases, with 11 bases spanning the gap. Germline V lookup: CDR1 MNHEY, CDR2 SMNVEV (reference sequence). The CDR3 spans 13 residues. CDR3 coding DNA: TGTGCCAGCAGTTTGTCCGGTTCCTCTGAAGCTTTCTTT. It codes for CASSLSGSSEAFF.

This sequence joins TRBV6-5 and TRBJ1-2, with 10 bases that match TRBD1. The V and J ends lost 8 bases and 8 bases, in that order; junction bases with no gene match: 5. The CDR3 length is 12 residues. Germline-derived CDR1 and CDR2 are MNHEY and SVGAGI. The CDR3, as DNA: TGTGCCAGCGGACAGGGGGTTAGGGGCTACACCTTC. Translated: CASGQGVRGYTF.

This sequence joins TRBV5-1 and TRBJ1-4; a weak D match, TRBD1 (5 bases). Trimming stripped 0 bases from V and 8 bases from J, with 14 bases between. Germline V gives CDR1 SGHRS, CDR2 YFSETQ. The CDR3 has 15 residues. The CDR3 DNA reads TGCGCCAGCAGCTTGGAGGGGCGCGGTGACGAAAAACTGTTTTTT. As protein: CASSLEGRGDEKLFF.

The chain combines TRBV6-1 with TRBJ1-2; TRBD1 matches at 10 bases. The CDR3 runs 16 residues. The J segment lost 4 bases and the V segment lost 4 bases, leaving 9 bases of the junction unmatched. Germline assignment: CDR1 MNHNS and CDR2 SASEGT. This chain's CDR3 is CASSALDRGHGYGYTF. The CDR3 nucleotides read TGTGCCAGCAGTGCCCTTGACAGGGGGCATGGCTATGGCTACACCTTC.

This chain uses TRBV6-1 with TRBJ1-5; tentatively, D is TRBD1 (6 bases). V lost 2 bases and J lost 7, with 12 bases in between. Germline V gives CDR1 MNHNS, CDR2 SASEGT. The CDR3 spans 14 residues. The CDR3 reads CASSESQGNQPQHF. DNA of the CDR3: TGTGCCAGCAGTGAAAGTCAGGGGAACCAGCCCCAGCATTTT.

The CDR3 nucleotides are TGTGCCAGCACAAGACAAACCCGGTCGGGTGGCTACACCTTC. Its protein is CASTRQTRSGGYTF. This rearrangement joins TRBV2 to TRBJ1-2; D remains ambiguous. The germline V gene encodes CDR1 SNHLY and CDR2 FYNNEI. The V and J ends lost 7 bases and 7 bases respectively, with 19 bases between them. The CDR3 covers 14 residues.

CDR3 DNA: TGCGCCAGCAGGACCTCAGGGACCGGGGAGCTGTTTTTT. Translation: CASRTSGTGELFF. The chain has TRBV10-2 and TRBJ2-2; D possibly corresponds to TRBD1 (5 bases). V shed 6 bases and J shed 5 bases, with 10 bases lying between them. This CDR3 has 13 amino acids. Germline V gene sequence: CDR1 WSHSY, CDR2 SAAADI.

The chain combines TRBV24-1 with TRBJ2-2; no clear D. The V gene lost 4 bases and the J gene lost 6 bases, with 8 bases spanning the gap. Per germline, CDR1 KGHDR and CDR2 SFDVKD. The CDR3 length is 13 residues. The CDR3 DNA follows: TGTGCCACCAGTGAGCGTCTTGCCGGGGAGCTGTTTTTT. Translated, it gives CATSERLAGELFF.

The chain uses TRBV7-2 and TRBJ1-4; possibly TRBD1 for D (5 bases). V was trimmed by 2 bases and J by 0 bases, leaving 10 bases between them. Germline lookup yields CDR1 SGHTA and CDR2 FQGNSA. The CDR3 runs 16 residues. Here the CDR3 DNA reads TGTGCCAGCAGCTTAAGGGCCAGGGCAACTAATGAAAAACTGTTTTTT. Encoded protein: CASSLRARATNEKLFF.

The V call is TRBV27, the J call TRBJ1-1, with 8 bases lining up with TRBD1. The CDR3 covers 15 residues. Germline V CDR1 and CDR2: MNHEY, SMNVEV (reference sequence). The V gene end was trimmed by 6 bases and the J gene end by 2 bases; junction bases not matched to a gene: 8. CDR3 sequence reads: CASSSQGTGNTEAFF. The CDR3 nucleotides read TGTGCCAGCAGCTCCCAAGGGACAGGCAACACTGAAGCTTTCTTT.

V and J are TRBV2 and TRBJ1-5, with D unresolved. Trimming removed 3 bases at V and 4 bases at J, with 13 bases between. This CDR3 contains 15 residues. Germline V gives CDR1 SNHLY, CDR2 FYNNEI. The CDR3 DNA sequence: TGTGCCAGCAGTGACCCGTCGGAGGGTAATCAGCCCCAGCATTTT. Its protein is CASSDPSEGNQPQHF.

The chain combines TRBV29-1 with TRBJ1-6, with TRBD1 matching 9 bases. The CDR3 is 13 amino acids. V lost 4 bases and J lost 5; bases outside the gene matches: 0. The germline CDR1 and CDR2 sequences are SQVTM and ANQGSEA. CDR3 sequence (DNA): TGCAGCGTTGGGACAGGGGATAATTCACCCCTCCACTTT. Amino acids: CSVGTGDNSPLHF.

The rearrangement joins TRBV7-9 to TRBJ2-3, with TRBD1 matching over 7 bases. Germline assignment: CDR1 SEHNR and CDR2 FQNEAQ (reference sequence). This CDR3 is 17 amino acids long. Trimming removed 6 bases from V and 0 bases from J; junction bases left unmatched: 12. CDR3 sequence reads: CASRPRVGGPSTDTQYF. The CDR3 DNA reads TGTGCCAGCAGGCCACGGGTAGGGGGCCCTAGCACAGATACGCAGTATTTT.

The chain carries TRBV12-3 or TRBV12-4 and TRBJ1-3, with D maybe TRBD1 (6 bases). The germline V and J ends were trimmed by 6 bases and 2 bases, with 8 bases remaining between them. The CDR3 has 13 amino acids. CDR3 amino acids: CASSPGAGNTIYF. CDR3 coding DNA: TGTGCCAGCAGCCCAGGGGCTGGAAACACCATATATTTT.

CDR3 region: CASSYSHSNQPQHF. The DNA for the CDR3 is TGTGCCAGCAGTTACTCTCATAGCAATCAGCCCCAGCATTTT. The chain recombines TRBV6-5 with TRBJ1-5; D is uncertain. The CDR3 is 14 residues long. The V gene's germline CDR1 is MNHEY and CDR2 SVGAGI. V dropped 0 bases and J dropped 0 bases, with 3 bases sitting between them.

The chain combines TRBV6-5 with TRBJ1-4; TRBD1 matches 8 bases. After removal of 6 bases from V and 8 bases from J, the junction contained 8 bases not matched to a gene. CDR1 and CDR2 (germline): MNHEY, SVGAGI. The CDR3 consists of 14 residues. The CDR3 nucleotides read TGTGCCAGCAGCCCGACAGGGGCGTTGGAAAAACTGTTTTTT. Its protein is CASSPTGALEKLFF.

CDR3 bases: TGTGCCAGCAGTTTGCCGAATCAGCCCCAGCATTTT. It yields the protein CASSLPNQPQHF. V is TRBV28 and J is TRBJ1-5; D call uncertain. The CDR3 is 12 amino acids. V lost 3 bases and J 4 bases, leaving 4 bases between the germline ends. Germline CDR1 is MDHEN and CDR2 is SYDVKM.

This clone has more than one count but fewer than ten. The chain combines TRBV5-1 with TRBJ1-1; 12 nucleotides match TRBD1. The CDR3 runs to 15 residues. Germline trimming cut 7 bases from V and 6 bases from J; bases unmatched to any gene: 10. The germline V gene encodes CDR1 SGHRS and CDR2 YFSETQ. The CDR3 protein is CASGPGQGAQAEAFF. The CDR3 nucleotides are TGCGCCAGCGGCCCGGGACAGGGGGCACAGGCTGAAGCTTTCTTT. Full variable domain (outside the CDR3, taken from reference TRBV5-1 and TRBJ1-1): KAGVTQTPRYLIKTRGQQVTLSCSPISGHRSVSWYQQTPGQGLQFLFEYFSETQRNKGNFPGRFSGRQFSNSRSEMNVSTLELGDSALYLCASGPGQGAQAEAFFGQGTRLTVV.

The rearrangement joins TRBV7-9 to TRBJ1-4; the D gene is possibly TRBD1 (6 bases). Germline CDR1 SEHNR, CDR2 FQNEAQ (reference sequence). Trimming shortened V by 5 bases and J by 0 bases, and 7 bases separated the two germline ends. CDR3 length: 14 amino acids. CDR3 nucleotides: TGTGCCAGCAGCCGGACAGCAACTAATGAAAAACTGTTTTTT. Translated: CASSRTATNEKLFF.

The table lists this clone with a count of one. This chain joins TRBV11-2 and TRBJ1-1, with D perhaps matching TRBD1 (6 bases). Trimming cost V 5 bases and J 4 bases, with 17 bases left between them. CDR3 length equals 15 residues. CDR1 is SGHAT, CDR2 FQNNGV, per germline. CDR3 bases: TGTGCCAGCAGCCCCCCGGGGGCGTTGGGCACTGAAGCTTTCTTT. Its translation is CASSPPGALGTEAFF.

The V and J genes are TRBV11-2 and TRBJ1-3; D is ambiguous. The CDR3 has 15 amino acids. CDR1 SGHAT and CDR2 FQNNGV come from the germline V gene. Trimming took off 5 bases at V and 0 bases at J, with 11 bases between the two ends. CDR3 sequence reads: CASSRWDSSGNTIYF. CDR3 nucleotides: TGTGCCAGCAGCCGATGGGATAGCTCTGGAAACACCATATATTTT.

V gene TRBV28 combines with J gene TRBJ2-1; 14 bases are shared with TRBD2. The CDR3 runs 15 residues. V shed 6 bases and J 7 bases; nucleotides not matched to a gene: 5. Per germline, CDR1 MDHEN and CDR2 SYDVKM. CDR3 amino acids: CASRLGTSGGNEQFF. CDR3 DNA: TGTGCCAGCAGGTTAGGGACTAGCGGGGGAAATGAGCAGTTCTTC. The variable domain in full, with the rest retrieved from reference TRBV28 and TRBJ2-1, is DVKVTQSSRYLVKRTGEKVFLECVQDMDHENMFWYRQDPGLGLRLIYFSYDVKMKEKGDIPEGYSVSREKKERFSLILESASTNQTSMYLCASRLGTSGGNEQFFGPGTRLTVL.

The CDR3 DNA reads TGTGCCACCAGCAGAGACCTCACAGGGGGCCGCTACACCTTC. Translating gives CATSRDLTGGRYTF. V is TRBV15 and J is TRBJ1-2; 9 bases are shared with TRBD1. This CDR3 region has 14 residues. CDR1 and CDR2 (germline): LNHNV, YYDKDF (reference sequence). Unmatched junction bases numbered 5, after V lost 0 bases and J lost 9 bases. The full variable domain, rest sourced from reference TRBV15 and TRBJ1-2, is DAMVIQNPRYQVTQFGKPVTLSCSQTLNHNVMYWYQQKSSQAPKLLFHYYDKDFNNEADTPDNFQSRRPNTSFCFLDIRSPGLGDTAMYLCATSRDLTGGRYTFGSGTRLTVV.

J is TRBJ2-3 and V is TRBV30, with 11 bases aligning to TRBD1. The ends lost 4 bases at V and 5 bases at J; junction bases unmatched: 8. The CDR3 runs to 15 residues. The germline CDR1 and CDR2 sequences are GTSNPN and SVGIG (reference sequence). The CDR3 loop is CAWNLGQGARDTQYF. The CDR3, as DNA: TGTGCCTGGAACCTCGGACAGGGGGCGAGAGATACGCAGTATTTT.

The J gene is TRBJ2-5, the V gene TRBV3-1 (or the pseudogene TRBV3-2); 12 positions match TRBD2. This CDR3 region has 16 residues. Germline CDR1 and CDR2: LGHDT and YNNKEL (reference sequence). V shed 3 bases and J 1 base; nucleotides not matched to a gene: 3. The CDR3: CASSHPTSGGQETQYF. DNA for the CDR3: TGTGCCAGCAGCCACCCGACTAGCGGGGGCCAAGAGACCCAGTACTTC.

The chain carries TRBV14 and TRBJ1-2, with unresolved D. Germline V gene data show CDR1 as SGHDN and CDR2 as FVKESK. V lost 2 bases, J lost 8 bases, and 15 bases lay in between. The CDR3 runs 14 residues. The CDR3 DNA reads TGTGCCAGCAGCCAAACCCGGGTCAGGTGGGGCTACACCTTC. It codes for CASSQTRVRWGYTF.

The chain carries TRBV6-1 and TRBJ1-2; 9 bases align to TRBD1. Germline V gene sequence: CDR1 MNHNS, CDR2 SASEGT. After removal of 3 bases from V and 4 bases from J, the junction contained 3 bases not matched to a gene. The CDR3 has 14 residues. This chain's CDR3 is CASSDGTGFYGYTF. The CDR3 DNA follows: TGTGCCAGCAGTGATGGGACAGGGTTCTATGGCTACACCTTC.

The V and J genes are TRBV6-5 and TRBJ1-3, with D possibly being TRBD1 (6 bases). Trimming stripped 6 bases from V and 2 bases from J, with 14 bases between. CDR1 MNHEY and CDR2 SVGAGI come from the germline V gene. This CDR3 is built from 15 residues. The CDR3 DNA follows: TGTGCCAGCAGGGGGACCCGGACAGCTGGAAACACCATATATTTT. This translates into CASRGTRTAGNTIYF.